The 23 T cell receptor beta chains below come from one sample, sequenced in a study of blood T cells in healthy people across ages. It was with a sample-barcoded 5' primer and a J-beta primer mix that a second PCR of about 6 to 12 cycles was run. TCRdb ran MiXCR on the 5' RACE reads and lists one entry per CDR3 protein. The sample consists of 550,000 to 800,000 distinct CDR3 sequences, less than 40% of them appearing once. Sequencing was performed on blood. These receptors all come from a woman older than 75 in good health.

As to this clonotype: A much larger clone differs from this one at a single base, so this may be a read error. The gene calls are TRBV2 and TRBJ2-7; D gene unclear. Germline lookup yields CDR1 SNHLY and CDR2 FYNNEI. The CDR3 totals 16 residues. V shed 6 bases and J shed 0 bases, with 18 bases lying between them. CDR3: CASSWVRGRSSYEQYF. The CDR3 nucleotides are TGTGCCAGCAGCTGGGTTCGCGGACGGAGCTCCTACGAGCAGTACTTC.

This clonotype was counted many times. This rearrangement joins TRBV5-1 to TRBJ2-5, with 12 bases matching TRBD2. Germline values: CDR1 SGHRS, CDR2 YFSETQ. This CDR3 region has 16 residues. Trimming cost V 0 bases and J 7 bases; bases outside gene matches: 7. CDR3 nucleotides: TGCGCCAGCAGCTTGGATGCGACTAGCGGGGGAAGGACCCAGTACTTC. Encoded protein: CASSLDATSGGRTQYF.

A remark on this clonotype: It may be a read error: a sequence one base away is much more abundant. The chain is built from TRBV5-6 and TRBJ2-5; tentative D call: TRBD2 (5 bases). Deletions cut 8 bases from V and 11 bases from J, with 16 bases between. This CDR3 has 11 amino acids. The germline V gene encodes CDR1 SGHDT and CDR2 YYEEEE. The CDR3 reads CASTDYNEQYF. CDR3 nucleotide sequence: TGTGCCAGTACCGACTACAATGAGCAGTACTTC.

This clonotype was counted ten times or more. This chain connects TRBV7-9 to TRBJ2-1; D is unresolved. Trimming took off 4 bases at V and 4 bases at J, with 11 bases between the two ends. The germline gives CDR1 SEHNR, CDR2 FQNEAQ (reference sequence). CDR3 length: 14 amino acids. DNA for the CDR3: TGTGCCAGCAGCTGGAACTCGAAATACAATGAGCAGTTCTTC. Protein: CASSWNSKYNEQFF.

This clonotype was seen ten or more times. The CDR3 DNA reads TGTGCCAGCAACCTGCCCGTAAGGACAGGACATAGCACAGATACGCAGTATTTT. This gives the protein CASNLPVRTGHSTDTQYF. The rearrangement uses TRBV6-6 and TRBJ2-3; TRBD1 agrees at 7 bases. The trim removed 7 bases at V and 0 bases at J, leaving 16 bases unmatched. The CDR3 is 18 residues long. CDR1 and CDR2 from the germline V gene are MNHNY and SVGAGI (reference sequence).

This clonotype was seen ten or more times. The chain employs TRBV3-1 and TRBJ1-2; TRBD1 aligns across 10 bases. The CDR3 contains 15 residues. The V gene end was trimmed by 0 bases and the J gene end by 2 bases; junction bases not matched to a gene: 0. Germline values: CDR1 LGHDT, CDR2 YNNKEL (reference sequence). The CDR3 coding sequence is TGTGCCAGCAGCCAAGAGGACAGGGGGAACTATGGCTACACCTTC. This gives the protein CASSQEDRGNYGYTF. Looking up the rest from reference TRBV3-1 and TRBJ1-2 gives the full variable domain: DTAVSQTPKYLVTQMGNDKSIKCEQNLGHDTMYWYKQDSKKFLKIMFSYNNKELIINETVPNRFSPKSPDKAHLNLHINSLELGDSAVYFCASSQEDRGNYGYTFGSGTRLTVV.

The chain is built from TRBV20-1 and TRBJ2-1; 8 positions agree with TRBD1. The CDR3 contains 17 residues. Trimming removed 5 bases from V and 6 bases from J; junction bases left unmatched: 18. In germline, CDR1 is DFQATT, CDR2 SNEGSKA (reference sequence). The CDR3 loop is CSAPGQGQGGGTNEQFF. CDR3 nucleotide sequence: TGCAGTGCTCCTGGACAGGGTCAGGGTGGGGGGACCAATGAGCAGTTCTTC.

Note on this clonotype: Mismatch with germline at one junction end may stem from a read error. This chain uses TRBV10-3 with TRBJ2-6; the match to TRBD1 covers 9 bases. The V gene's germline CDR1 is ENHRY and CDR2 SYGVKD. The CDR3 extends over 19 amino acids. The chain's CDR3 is CAISEFGTGRASGANVLTF. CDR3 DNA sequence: TGCGCCATCAGTGAGTTCGGGACAGGGCGTGCCTCTGGGGCCAACGTCCTGACTTTC.

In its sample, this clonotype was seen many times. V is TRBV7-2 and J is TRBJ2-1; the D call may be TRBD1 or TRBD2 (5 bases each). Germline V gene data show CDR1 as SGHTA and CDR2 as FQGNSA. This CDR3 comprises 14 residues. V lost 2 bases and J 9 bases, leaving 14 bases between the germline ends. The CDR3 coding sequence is TGTGCCAGCAGCTTACGGGACCCTCGGGGTGAGCAGTTCTTC. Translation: CASSLRDPRGEQFF.

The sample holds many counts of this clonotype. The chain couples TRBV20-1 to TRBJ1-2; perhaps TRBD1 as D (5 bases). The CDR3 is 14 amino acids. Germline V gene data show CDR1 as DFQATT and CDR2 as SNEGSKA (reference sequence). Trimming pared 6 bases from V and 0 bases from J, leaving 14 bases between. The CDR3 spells CSAQDSVSNYGYTF. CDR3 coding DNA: TGCAGTGCCCAAGACAGCGTCTCTAACTATGGCTACACCTTC.

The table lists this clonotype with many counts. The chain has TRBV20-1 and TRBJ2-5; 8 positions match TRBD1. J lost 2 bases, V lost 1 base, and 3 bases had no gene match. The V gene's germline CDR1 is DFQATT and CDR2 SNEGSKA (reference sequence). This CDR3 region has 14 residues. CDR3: CSARGQGRQETQYF. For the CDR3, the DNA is TGCAGTGCTAGAGGACAGGGGAGGCAAGAGACCCAGTACTTC.

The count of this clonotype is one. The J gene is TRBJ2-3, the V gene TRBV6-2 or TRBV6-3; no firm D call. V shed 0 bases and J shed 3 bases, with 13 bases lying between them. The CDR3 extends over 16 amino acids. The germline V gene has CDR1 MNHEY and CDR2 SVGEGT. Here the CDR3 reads CASSYSRQDLTDTQYF. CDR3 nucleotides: TGTGCCAGCAGTTACTCAAGGCAGGATCTAACAGATACGCAGTATTTT.

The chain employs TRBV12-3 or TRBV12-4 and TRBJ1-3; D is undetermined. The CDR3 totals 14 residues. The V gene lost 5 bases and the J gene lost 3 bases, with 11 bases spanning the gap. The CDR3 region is CASSPTGGGNTIYF. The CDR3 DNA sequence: TGTGCCAGCAGTCCCACCGGTGGTGGAAACACCATATATTTT.

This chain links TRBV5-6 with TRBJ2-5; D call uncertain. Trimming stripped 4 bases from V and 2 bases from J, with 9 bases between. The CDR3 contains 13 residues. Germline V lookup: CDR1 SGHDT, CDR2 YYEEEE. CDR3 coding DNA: TGTGCCAGCAGCCGCGGCAGTCAAGAGACCCAGTACTTC. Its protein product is CASSRGSQETQYF.

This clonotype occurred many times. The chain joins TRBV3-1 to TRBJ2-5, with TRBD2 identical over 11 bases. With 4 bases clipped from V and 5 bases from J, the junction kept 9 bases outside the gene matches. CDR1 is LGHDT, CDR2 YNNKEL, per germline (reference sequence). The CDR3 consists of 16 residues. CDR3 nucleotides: TGTGCCAGCAGCCCTCGGACTAGCGGGCTGAGGGAGACCCAGTACTTC. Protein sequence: CASSPRTSGLRETQYF.

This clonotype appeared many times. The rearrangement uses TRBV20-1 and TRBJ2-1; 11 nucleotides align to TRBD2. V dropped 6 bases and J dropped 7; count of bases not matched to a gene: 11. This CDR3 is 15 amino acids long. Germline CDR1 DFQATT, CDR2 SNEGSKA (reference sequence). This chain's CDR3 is CSAWAVLAGGNEQFF. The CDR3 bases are TGCAGTGCCTGGGCCGTCCTAGCGGGGGGTAATGAGCAGTTCTTC.

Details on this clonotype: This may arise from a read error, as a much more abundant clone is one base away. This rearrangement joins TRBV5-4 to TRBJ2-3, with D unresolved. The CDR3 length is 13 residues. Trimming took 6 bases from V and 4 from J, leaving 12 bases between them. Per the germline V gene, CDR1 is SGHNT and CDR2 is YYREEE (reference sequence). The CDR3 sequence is CASTGRNADTQYF. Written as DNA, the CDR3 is TGTGCCAGCACTGGGCGGAACGCAGATACGCAGTATTTT.

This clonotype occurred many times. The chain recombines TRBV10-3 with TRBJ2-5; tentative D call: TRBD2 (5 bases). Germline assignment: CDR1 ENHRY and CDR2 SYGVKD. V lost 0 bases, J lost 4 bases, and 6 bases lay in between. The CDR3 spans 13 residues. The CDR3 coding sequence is TGTGCCATCAGTGAGTCGAGGGCAGAGACCCAGTACTTC. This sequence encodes CAISESRAETQYF.

The CDR3 sequence is CASSYQRGAPSNPDTQYF. CDR3 bases: TGTGCCAGCAGTTACCAAAGAGGGGCCCCATCCAACCCAGATACGCAGTATTTT. This chain joins TRBV6-2 or TRBV6-3 and TRBJ2-3; either TRBD1 or TRBD2 may fit D (5 bases each). The CDR3 totals 18 residues. The V and J ends lost 2 bases and 4 bases respectively, with 22 bases between them. Germline CDR1 MNHEY, CDR2 SVGEGT.

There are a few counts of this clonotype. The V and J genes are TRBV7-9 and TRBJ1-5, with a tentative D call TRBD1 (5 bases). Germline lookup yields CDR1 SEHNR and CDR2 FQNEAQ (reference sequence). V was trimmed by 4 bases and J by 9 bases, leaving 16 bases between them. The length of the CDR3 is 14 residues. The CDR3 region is CASSSNRPPRPQHF. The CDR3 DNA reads TGTGCCAGCAGCTCGAACAGGCCCCCTCGGCCCCAGCATTTT.

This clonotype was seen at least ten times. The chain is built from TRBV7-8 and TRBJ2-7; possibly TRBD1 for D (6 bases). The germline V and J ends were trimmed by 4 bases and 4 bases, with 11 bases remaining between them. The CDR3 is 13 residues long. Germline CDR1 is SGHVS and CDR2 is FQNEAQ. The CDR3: CASSSHTGYEQYF. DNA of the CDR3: TGTGCCAGCAGCTCCCACACAGGGTACGAGCAGTACTTC. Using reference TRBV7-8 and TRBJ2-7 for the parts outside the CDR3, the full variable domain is GAGVSQSPRYKVAKRGQDVALRCDPISGHVSLFWYQQALGQGPEFLTYFQNEAQLDKSGLPSDRFFAERPEGSVSTLKIQRTQQEDSAVYLCASSSHTGYEQYFGPGTRLTVT.

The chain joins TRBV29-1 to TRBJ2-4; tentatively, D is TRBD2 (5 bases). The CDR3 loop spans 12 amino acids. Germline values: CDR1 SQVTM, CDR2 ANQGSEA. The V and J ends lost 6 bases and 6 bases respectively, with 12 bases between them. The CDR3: CSVGEGGNIQYF. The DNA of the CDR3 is TGCAGCGTGGGCGAGGGCGGAAACATTCAGTACTTC.

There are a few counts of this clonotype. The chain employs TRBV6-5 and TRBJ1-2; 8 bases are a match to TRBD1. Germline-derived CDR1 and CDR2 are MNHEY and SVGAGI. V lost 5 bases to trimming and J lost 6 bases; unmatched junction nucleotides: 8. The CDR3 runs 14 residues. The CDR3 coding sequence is TGTGCCAGCAGTAAAACAGGGGGACTGGATGGCTACACCTTC. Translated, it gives CASSKTGGLDGYTF.